Below, 7 T cell receptor beta chains from the same sample are listed, as sequenced in a study of tissue T cells after allogeneic stem cell transplantation. Assay used: immunoSEQ multiplex PCR; TCRdb lists only in-frame clones, some missing. The table shows over 4,500 clones, with roughly two thirds occurring only once. Sequenced material: tissue from the colon, taken at autopsy. The receptors were sampled from a female donor of 60 years or more with lung cancer.

The chain has TRBV5-1 and TRBJ1-1; the D is unclear. CDR1 and CDR2 from the germline V gene are SGHRS and YFSETQ. V shed 3 bases and J shed 3 bases, with 9 bases lying between them. This CDR3 has 13 residues. The CDR3 coding sequence is TGCGCCAGCAGCTACCAGGTTCACACTGAAGCTTTCTTT. It is translated as CASSYQVHTEAFF.

This chain joins TRBV7-9 and TRBJ2-7; D not resolved. This CDR3 comprises 14 residues. V lost 2 bases to trimming and J lost 5 bases, with 13 bases between them. The germline CDR1 and CDR2 sequences are SEHNR and FQNEAQ (reference sequence). The CDR3 DNA follows: TGTGCCAGCAGCTTAAGAGGTGGAGTGGACGAGCAGTACTTC. Its protein is CASSLRGGVDEQYF. Looking up the rest from reference TRBV7-9 and TRBJ2-7 gives the full variable domain: DTGVSQNPRHKITKRGQNVTFRCDPISEHNRLYWYRQTLGQGPEFLTYFQNEAQLEKSRLLSDRFSAERPKGSFSTLEIQRTEQGDSAMYLCASSLRGGVDEQYFGPGTRLTVT.

Of note for this clone: This specimen includes other DNA sequences encoding the same CDR3. The chain combines TRBV9 with TRBJ2-7, with TRBD2 identical over 8 bases. After removal of 4 bases from V and 6 bases from J, the junction contained 6 bases not matched to a gene. Germline V gives CDR1 SGDLS, CDR2 YYNGEE. This CDR3 spans 13 amino acids. The chain's CDR3 is CASSFAGGGEQYF. The CDR3 region has the DNA TGTGCCAGCAGCTTCGCGGGAGGAGGCGAGCAGTACTTC.

V is TRBV19 and J is TRBJ2-3, with 9 nucleotides matching TRBD2. The CDR3 covers 18 residues. CDR1 and CDR2 from the germline V gene are LNHDA and SQIVND (reference sequence). J was trimmed by 6 bases and V by 6 bases; bases with no gene match: 19. The chain's CDR3 is CASSRGAGGSGNTDTQYF. CDR3 nucleotides: TGTGCCAGTAGCCGTGGAGCGGGAGGATCGGGGAACACGGATACGCAGTATTTT.

The genes are TRBV6-5 and TRBJ1-3; no firm D call. Trimming cost V 2 bases and J 6 bases, with 11 bases left between them. The CDR3 is 14 residues long. Per the germline V gene, CDR1 is MNHEY and CDR2 is SVGAGI. The CDR3, as DNA: TGTGCCAGCAGTTACGACATTGGGGTAAACACCATATATTTT. Translating gives CASSYDIGVNTIYF.

The chain recombines TRBV7-3 with TRBJ2-2, with a possible D match to TRBD2 (6 bases). The germline V gene encodes CDR1 SGHTA and CDR2 FQGTGA. The germline V and J ends were trimmed by 5 bases and 2 bases, with 12 bases remaining between them. The CDR3 extends over 15 amino acids. For the CDR3, the DNA is TGTGCCAGCAGCCCCCTGGGGGGTAACACCGGGGAGCTGTTTTTT. It is translated as CASSPLGGNTGELFF.

The sample holds a few counts of this clone. The V gene is TRBV6-1, the J gene TRBJ2-1; 8 bases match TRBD1. Germline trimming cut 2 bases from V and 0 bases from J; bases unmatched to any gene: 6. The V gene's germline CDR1 is MNHNS and CDR2 SASEGT. The CDR3 spans 17 residues. The CDR3 DNA reads as TGTGCCAGCAGTGAACAGGGGACAGGAGTCTCCTACAATGAGCAGTTCTTC. This translates into CASSEQGTGVSYNEQFF.